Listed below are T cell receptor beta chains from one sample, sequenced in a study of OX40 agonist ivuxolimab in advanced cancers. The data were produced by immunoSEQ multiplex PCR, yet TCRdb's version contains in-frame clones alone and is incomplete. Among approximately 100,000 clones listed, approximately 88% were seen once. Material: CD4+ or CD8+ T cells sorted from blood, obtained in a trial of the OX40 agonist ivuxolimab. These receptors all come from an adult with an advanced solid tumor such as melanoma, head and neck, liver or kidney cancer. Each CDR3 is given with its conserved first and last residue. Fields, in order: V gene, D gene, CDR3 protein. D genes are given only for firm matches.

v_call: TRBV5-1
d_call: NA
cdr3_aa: CASSLGGRAGETQYF

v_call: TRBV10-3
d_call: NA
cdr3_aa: CAIRDSSPLNTEAFF

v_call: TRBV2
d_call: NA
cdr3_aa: CASRYQGRDTEAFF

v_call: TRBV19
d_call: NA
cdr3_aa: CASSIVFRETQYF

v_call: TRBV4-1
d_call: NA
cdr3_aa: CASSQGSQGNQETQYF

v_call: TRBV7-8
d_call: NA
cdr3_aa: CASSLARETQYF

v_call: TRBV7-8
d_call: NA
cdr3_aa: CASSRSQNTEAFF

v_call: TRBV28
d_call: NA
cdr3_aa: CASTVPQTGELFF

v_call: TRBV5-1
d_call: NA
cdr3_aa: CASSLAGFSNQPQHF

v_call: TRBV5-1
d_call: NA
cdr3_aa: CASRVAGLETQYF

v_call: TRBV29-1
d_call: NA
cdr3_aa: CSVERVSGANVLTF

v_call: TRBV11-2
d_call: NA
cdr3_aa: CASSLWGANTGELFF

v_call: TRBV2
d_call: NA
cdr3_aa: CASRGEYGYTF

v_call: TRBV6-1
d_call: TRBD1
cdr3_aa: CASSEPTGVVSEQYF

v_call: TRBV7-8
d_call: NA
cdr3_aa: CASSLEVFPTTDTQYF

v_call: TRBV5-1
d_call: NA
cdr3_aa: CASSTGDDSNTEAFF

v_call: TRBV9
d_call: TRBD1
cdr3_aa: CASSATGTADTQYF

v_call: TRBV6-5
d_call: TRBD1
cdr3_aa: CASSYSQGGYGYTF

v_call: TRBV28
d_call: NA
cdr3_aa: CASSSPSGGNQPQHF

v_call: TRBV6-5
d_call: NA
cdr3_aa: CASSPMGGRETQYF

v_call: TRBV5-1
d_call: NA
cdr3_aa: CASSPWGRETQYF

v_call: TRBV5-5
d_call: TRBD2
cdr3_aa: CASSPVAGVGEQFF

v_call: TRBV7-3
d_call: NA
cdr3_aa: CASTEGANTGELFF

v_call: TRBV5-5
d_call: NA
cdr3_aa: CASSQDYSSGELFF

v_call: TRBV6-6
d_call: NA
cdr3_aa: CATLQKGVAFF

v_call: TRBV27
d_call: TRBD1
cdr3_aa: CASSKGTGDTYEQYF

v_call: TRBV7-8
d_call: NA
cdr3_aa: CASSLRGVGYSADTQYF

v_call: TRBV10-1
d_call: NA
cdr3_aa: CASKLVGGRGTGELFF

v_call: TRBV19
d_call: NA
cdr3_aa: CASSSVIGVNTEAFF

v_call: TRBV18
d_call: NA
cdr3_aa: CASSPGLQQETQYF

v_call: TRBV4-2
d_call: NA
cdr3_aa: CASSQRTDSGNTIYF

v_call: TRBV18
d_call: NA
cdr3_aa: CASSRSDSSEQYF

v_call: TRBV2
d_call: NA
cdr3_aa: CASSPQGGPLPQYF

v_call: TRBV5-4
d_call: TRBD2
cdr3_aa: CASSKWTSGGGETQYF

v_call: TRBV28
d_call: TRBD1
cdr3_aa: CASSSGTGALRGYTF

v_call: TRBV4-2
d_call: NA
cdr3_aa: CASSRSGTGPDTQYF

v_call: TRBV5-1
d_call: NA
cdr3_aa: CASSLGQGNVYNEQFF

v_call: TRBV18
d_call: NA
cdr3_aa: CASSPTSGGTDTQYF

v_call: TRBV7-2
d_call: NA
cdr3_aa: CASSLRGGNQPQHF

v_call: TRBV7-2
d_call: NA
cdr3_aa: CASSSRGDGYTF

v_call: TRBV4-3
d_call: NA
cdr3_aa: CASSQVLRTDTQYF

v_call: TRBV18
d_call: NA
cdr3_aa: CASSPVGAGTEAFF

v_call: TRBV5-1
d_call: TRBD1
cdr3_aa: CASSVTPRGQGYEQYF

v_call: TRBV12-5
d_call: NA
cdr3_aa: CASGLIEWGDYNEQFF

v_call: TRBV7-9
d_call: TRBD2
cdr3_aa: CASSQPGGTQYF

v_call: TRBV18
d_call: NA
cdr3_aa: CASSPEQGYGYTF

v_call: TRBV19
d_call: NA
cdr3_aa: CASSIDSAAKTYGYTF

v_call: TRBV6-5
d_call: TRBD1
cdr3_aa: CANPDREDTEAFF

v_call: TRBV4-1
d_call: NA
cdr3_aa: CASSRSLIGNQPQHF

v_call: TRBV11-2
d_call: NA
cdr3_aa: CASSLRERDTQYF

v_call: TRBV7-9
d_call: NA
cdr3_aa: CASSLAGTYTEAFF

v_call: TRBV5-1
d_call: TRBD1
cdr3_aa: CASSVGGNYGYTF

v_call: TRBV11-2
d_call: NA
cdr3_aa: CASSLREWGENNEQFF